These 5 T cell receptor beta chains share one sample of origin, sequenced in a study of T cells in Graves' hyperthyroidism and ophthalmopathy. Amplified TCR beta CDR3 regions came from RNA transcripts. Initially, a first-round RT-PCR of the TCR CDR3 employed the HTBI primer set. One entry per CDR3 protein results from TCRdb running MiXCR on the multiplex PCR reads. Of roughly 520,000 distinct CDR3 sequences listed, around 24% are singletons. Sequenced: blood. The receptor set was obtained from a woman in her 30s with Graves' ophthalmopathy.

This clonotype was recorded at least ten times. The rearrangement links TRBV6-5 to TRBJ1-5; D is unresolved. CDR3 length: 14 amino acids. Germline CDR1 reads MNHEY; CDR2 reads SVGAGI. Between the trimmed V and J ends, which lost 0 bases and 7 bases, there was a span of 10 bases. Written as DNA, the CDR3 is TGTGCCAGCAGTTACTCGAGCCTTCGGCAGCCCCAGCATTTT. Translation: CASSYSSLRQPQHF.

The chain has TRBV7-9 and TRBJ2-7; 7 bases match TRBD2. Germline assignment: CDR1 SEHNR and CDR2 FQNEAQ (reference sequence). The V and J ends lost 2 bases and 5 bases, in that order; junction bases with no gene match: 6. The CDR3 extends over 14 amino acids. The CDR3 sequence is CASSLSGRSDEQYF. CDR3 sequence (DNA): TGTGCCAGCAGCTTATCCGGGAGGAGTGACGAGCAGTACTTC.

V and J are TRBV5-1 and TRBJ2-5; possibly TRBD1 or TRBD2 for D (5 bases each). V dropped 4 bases and J dropped 8 bases, with 18 bases sitting between them. CDR1 SGHRS and CDR2 YFSETQ come from the germline V gene. This CDR3 is 14 amino acids long. The CDR3 DNA reads TGCGCCAGCAGCGAAACCGGGACCTCAATAACCCAGTACTTC. It yields the protein CASSETGTSITQYF.

In its sample, this clonotype was seen many times. The V call is TRBV5-6, the J call TRBJ1-5; TRBD1 might be the D (6 bases). CDR1 is SGHDT and CDR2 is YYEEEE in the germline V gene. V was cut by 4 bases and J by 5 bases, with 13 bases left in between. The CDR3 has 14 residues. The CDR3 DNA reads TGTGCCAGCAGCCTTCTACAGGGTGATCAGCCCCAGCATTTT. Translated, it gives CASSLLQGDQPQHF.

This chain uses TRBV27 with TRBJ2-5; D remains unclear. The CDR3 consists of 16 residues. The germline V gene encodes CDR1 MNHEY and CDR2 SMNVEV (reference sequence). The ends were cut back, 0 bases at V and 4 bases at J, with 15 bases in the middle. The CDR3 loop reads CASSLSRLGSGETQYF. DNA of the CDR3: TGTGCCAGCAGTTTATCTAGGCTAGGTAGTGGAGAGACCCAGTACTTC.